This TCR beta chain was profiled in a study of blood T cell repertoires in COVID-19. In the study overall: Acute-phase and convalescent COVID-19 samples originated in the United States, Italy and Spain. PBMCs, B-cell-depleted T cells, or T cells provided the cDNA or gDNA that made up the material.

CDR1 is KGHSH and CDR2 is LQKENI in the germline V gene. Trimming removed 0 bases from V and 4 bases from J, with 12 bases in between. The CDR3 totals 15 residues. How the authors handled the data: Reference gene primer amplification gave nucleated cell count estimates. Sequencing used immunoSEQ multiplex PCR; TCRdb keeps in-frame clones, though not all of them. V, J and clone size are taken as reported in that table, and D and trimming were inferred from the DNA itself. The repertoire has over 85,000 clones, roughly 90% of them found once; the top ten carry 2% to 2.5%. This clone has a single count. This chain joins TRBV18 and TRBJ2-5; a possible D gene is TRBD2 (5 bases). The TCR was taken from a human donor with active COVID-19. The donor label of this sample is uncertain. The sequenced material came from peripheral blood. CDR3 DNA sequence: TGTGCCAGCTCACCACCGAGCAATGAGGGAGAGACCCAGTACTTC. It codes for CASSPPSNEGETQYF. Full variable domain (remainder filled in from reference TRBV18 and TRBJ2-5): NAGVMQNPRHLVRRRGQEARLRCSPMKGHSHVYWYRQLPEEGLKFMVYLQKENIIDESGMPKERFSAEFPKEGPSILRIQQVVRGDSAAYFCASSPPSNEGETQYFGPGTRLLVL.